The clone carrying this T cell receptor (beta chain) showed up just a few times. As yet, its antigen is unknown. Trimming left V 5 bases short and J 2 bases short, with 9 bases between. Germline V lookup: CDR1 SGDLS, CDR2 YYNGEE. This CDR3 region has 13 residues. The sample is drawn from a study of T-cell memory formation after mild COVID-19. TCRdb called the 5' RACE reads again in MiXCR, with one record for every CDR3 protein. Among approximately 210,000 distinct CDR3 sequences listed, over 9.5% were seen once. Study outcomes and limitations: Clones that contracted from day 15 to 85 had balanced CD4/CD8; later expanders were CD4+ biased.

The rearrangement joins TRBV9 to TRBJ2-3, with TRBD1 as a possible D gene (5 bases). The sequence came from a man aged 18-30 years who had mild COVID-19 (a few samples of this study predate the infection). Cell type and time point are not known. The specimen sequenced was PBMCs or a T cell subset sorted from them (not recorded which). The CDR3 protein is CASSRTTTDTQYF. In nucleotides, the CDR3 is TGTGCCAGCAGTAGGACAACCACAGATACGCAGTATTTT.